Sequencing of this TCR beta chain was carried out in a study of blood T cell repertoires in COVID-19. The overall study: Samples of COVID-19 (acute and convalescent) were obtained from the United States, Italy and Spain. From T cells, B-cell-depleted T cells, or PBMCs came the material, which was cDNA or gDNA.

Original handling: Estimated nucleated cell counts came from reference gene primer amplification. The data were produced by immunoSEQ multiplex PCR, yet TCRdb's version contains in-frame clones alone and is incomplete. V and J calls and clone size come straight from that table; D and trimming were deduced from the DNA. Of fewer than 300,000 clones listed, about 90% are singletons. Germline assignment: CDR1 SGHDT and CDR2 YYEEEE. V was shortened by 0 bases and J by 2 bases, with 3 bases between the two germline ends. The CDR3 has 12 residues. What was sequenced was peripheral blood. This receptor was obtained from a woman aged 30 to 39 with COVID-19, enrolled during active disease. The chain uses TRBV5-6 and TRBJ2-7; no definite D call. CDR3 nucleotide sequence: TGTGCCAGCAGCTTGGCTCCCTACGAGCAGTACTTC. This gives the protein CASSLAPYEQYF.